These 8 T cell receptor beta chains came from one sample sequenced in a study of T cell responses to AZD1222 COVID-19 vaccine. Profiling relied on immunoSEQ multiplex PCR, and the TCRdb table lists in-frame clones only, not all of them. The table lists about 150,000 clones, 90% of them singletons. Sequencing used peripheral blood, obtained 28 days after the second AZD1222 dose. All receptors derive from an adult who received the AZD1222 COVID-19 vaccine.

V and J are TRBV5-1 and TRBJ2-1; TRBD2 aligns across 12 bases. The CDR3 contains 20 residues. V gave up 2 bases and J gave up 9 bases; unmatched junction bases: 21. Looked up from germline, CDR1 is SGHRS and CDR2 is YFSETQ. The CDR3 sequence: CASSFPGQGVRLAGVSEQFF. The CDR3 region has the DNA TGCGCCAGCAGCTTCCCCGGACAGGGAGTTCGACTAGCGGGAGTGAGTGAGCAGTTCTTC.

This clone has only one observation. The rearrangement links TRBV25-1 to TRBJ2-7; no clear D gene. V gave up 2 bases and J gave up 4 bases, with 3 bases separating them. The CDR3 contains 11 residues. Per the germline V gene, CDR1 is MGHDK and CDR2 is SYGVNS. For the CDR3, the DNA is TGTGCCAGCAGTGAAAGGTACGAGCAGTACTTC. Its translation is CASSERYEQYF.

This sequence joins TRBV28 and TRBJ1-2; D might be TRBD1 (6 bases). Deletions cut 7 bases from V and 6 bases from J, with 15 bases between. This CDR3 spans 13 amino acids. CDR1 is MDHEN and CDR2 is SYDVKM in the germline V gene. The CDR3 bases are TGTGCCAGCACATCCCAGGGGAGAGATGGCTACACCTTC. As protein: CASTSQGRDGYTF.

The table lists this clone with a count of one. The V and J genes are TRBV20-1 and TRBJ2-5, with unresolved D. This CDR3 comprises 11 residues. Germline lookup yields CDR1 DFQATT and CDR2 SNEGSKA (reference sequence). V was cut by 4 bases and J by 3 bases, with 6 bases left in between. CDR3 region: CSATLEETQYF. In DNA, the CDR3 is TGCAGTGCTACCCTGGAAGAGACCCAGTACTTC.

This chain connects TRBV6-5 to TRBJ2-7, with 11 bases aligning to TRBD2. The germline CDR1 and CDR2 sequences are MNHEY and SVGAGI. The V segment lost 2 bases and the J segment 3 bases; nucleotides outside the gene matches: 3. The CDR3 is made up of 15 amino acids. For the CDR3, the DNA is TGTGCCAGCAGTTACGAGACTAGCGGGGTCTACGAGCAGTACTTC. Amino acids: CASSYETSGVYEQYF.

The J gene is TRBJ2-6, the V gene TRBV2; D possibly corresponds to TRBD1 (6 bases). Trimming removed 6 bases at V and 0 bases at J, with 12 bases between. This CDR3 has 16 amino acids. Germline lookup yields CDR1 SNHLY and CDR2 FYNNEI. In DNA form, the CDR3 reads TGTGCCAGCAGGCAACAGGGCCGCTCTGGGGCCAACGTCCTGACTTTC. It encodes CASRQQGRSGANVLTF.

The genes are TRBV30 and TRBJ1-3; D remains ambiguous. Trimming took 7 bases from V and 0 from J, leaving 7 bases between them. Germline V gene sequence: CDR1 GTSNPN, CDR2 SVGIG (reference sequence). This CDR3 has 12 residues. This CDR3 is CASADSGNTIYF. DNA for the CDR3: TGTGCCTCGGCAGACTCTGGAAACACCATATATTTT.

This chain links TRBV19 with TRBJ2-5; the D is unclear. The germline gives CDR1 LNHDA, CDR2 SQIVND (reference sequence). The CDR3 extends over 17 amino acids. V shed 6 bases and J shed 2 bases, with 22 bases lying between them. In nucleotides, the CDR3 is TGTGCCAGTAGCCGGACGTATACAGCAGTTTCGCAAGAGACCCAGTACTTC. Protein sequence: CASSRTYTAVSQETQYF.